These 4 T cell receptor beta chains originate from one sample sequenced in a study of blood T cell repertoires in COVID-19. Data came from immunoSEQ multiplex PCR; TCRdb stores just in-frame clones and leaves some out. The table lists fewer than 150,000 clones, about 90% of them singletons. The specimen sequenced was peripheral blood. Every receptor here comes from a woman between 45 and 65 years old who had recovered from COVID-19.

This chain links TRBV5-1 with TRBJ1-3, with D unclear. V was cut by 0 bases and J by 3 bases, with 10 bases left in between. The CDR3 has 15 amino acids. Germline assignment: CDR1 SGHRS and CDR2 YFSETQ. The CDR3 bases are TGCGCCAGCAGCTTGGGAGAGTTCTATGGAAACACCATATATTTT. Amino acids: CASSLGEFYGNTIYF.

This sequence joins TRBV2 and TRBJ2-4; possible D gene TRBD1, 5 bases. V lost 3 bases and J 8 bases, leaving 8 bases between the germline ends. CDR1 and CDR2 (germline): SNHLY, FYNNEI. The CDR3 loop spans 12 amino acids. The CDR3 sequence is CASSDRADIQYF. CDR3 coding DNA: TGTGCCAGCAGTGACAGGGCGGACATTCAGTACTTC.

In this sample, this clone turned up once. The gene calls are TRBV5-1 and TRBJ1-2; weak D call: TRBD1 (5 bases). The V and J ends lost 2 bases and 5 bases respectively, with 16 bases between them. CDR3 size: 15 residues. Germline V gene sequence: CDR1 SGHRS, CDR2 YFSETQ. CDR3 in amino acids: CASSLGHRIPYGYTF. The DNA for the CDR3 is TGCGCCAGCAGCTTAGGACACCGAATACCTTATGGCTACACCTTC.

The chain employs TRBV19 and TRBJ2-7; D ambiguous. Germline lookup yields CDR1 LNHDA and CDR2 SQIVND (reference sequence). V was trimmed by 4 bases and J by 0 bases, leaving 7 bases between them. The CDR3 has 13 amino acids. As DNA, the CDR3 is TGTGCCAGTAGTAGACGGAGCTCCTACGAGCAGTACTTC. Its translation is CASSRRSSYEQYF.